This T cell receptor (beta chain) originates from a study of blood T cell repertoires in COVID-19 (dated by TCRdb to 2020 to 2022). In terms of the full investigation: Samples from collaborators originated in the United States, Italy and Spain and spanned both the acute and convalescent phases of COVID-19. The prospective study material was composed of cDNA or gDNA derived from T cells, B-cell-depleted T cells, or PBMCs. Subjects who had been exposed to COVID-19, were actively infected with it, or had recovered from it provided the deeply sampled blood TCRbeta repertoires that made up the dataset. A freely available public database, intended as a resource for researchers studying the immune response to SARS-CoV-2, is where the repertoires were released. Samples came from the ongoing ImmuneRACE study (first 160 participants) plus 1,254 subjects from 6 global collaborators. Sample metadata almost always included a de-identified subject ID, COVID-19 status, age in years and sex. Where available, HLA class I and class II types were taken from metadata supplied by the sample provider and were not determined by assay-based typing. The paper's findings and limits, for the study overall: Clinical and demographic metadata were provided uncurated, with the amount varying by source and participant.

TCRbeta CDR3 regions were amplified from genomic DNA using the immunoSEQ Assay, a bias-controlled multiplex PCR. In the paper's pipeline: The number of nucleated cells in each sample was estimated from the amplification of reference gene primers within the assay. To quantify the absolute abundance of each unique TCRbeta CDR3 rearrangement, sequence reads were collapsed and filtered. For each sample, productive Simpson clonality was calculated as the square root of Simpson's diversity index over productive rearrangements. Sourced from immuneACCESS, this table was stored by TCRdb with only in-frame sequences that have V and J called. A share of the clones is absent; for the studies checked, an unresolved V gene accounts for under half, and the remainder has no known explanation. V, J and clone size are taken as reported in that table, and D and trimming were inferred from the DNA itself. Within this sample are 150,000 to 200,000 clones, with 70% to 90% of them counted one time only. The top ten constitute roughly 3.7% of the sample.

Regarding this clone: What antigen it recognizes has not been identified. Per-nucleotide qualities are absent, and no much larger clonotype sits a single base away.

The collaborating institutions used their own protocols to collect whole blood in K2EDTA tubes. For TCRbeta analysis, collaborators shipped samples as frozen whole blood, isolated PBMCs, or DNA extracted from either of those sample types. Sequencing used peripheral blood. This clonotype was obtained from a woman aged 25 to 39 with acute or convalescent COVID-19.

The sequenced DNA is TGTGCCATCAGTGCGGCGGCGAATAATTCACCCCTCCACTTT. This yields the protein CAISAAANNSPLHF. This receptor chain uses TRBV10-3 and TRBJ1-6; no D gene is confidently identified. Via the germline V gene, CDR1 is ENHRY and CDR2 SYGVKD. The germline ends are 9 bases apart after V is trimmed by 4 bases and J by 5 bases. The CDR3 runs 14 residues from the cysteine to the phenylalanine. The sequence is cut down to CDR3 DNA, 42 bases in frame from base 1.